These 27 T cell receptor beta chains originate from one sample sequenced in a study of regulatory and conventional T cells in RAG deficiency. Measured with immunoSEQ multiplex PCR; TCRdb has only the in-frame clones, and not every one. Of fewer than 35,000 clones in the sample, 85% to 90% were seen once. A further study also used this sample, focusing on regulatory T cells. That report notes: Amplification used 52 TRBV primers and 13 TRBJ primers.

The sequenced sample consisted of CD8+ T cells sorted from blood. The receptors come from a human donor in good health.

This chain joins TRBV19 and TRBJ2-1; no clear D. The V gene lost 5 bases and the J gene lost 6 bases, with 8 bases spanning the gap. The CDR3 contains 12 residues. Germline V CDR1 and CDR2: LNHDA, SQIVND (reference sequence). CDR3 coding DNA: TGTGCCAGTAGTCCCATGGGCAATGAGCAGTTCTTC. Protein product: CASSPMGNEQFF.

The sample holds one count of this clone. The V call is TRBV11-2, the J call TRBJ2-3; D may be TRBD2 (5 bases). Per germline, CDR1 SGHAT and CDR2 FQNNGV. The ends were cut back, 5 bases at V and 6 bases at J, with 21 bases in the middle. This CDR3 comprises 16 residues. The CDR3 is CASSPRDVLARDTQYF. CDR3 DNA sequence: TGTGCCAGCAGCCCGAGGGATGTTCTAGCCCGTGATACGCAGTATTTT. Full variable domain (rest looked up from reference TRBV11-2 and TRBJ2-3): EAGVAQSPRYKIIEKRQSVAFWCNPISGHATLYWYQQILGQGPKLLIQFQNNGVVDDSQLPKDRFSAERLKGVDSTLKIQPAKLEDSAVYLCASSPRDVLARDTQYFGPGTRLTVL.

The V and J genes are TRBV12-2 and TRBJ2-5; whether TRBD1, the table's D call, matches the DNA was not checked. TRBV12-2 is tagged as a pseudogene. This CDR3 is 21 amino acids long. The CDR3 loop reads CASRLVVTGGLPRPGVKTQYF. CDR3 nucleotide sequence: TGTGCAAGTCGCTTAGTGGTAACAGGGGGCCTCCCCCGACCCGGCGTAAAGACCCAGTACTTC.

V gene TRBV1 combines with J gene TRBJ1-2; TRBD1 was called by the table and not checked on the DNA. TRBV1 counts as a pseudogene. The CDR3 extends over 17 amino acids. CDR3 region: CTSSHNSRQGDNYGYTF. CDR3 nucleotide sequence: TGCACCAGCAGCCACAATTCTCGACAGGGGGATAACTATGGCTACACCTTC.

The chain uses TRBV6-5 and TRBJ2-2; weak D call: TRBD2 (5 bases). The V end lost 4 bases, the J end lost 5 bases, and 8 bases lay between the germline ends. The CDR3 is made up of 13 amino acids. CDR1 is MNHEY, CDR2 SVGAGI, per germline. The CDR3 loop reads CASSSSYTGELFF. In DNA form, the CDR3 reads TGTGCCAGCAGTTCTAGCTATACCGGGGAGCTGTTTTTT.

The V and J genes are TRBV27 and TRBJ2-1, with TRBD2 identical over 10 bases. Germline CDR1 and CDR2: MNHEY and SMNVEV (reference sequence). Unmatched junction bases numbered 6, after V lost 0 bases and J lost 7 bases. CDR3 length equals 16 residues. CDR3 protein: CASSLSRLAGVNEQFF. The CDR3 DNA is TGTGCCAGCAGTTTATCGCGGCTAGCGGGGGTAAATGAGCAGTTCTTC.

In DNA form, the CDR3 reads TGTGCCAGCTCACCAGGTCCTAGCGGCACAGATACGCAGTATTTT. Encoded protein: CASSPGPSGTDTQYF. The J gene is TRBJ2-3, the V gene TRBV18, with a possible D match to TRBD2 (6 bases). The germline V gene has CDR1 KGHSH and CDR2 LQKENI. This CDR3 is 15 amino acids long. Trimming shortened V by 2 bases and J by 1 base, and 10 bases separated the two germline ends.

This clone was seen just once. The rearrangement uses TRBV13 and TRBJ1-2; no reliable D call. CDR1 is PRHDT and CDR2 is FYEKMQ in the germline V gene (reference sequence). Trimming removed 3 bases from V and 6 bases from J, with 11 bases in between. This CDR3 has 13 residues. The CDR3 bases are TGTGCCAGCAGCTTGGGAGACGGAGATGGCTACACCTTC. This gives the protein CASSLGDGDGYTF.

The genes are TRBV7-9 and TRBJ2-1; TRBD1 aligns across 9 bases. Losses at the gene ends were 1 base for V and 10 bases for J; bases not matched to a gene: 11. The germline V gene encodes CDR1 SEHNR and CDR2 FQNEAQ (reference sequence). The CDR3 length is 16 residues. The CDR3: CASSLVSRQGVWEQFF. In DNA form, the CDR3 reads TGTGCCAGCAGCTTAGTGTCCCGACAGGGGGTTTGGGAGCAGTTCTTC.

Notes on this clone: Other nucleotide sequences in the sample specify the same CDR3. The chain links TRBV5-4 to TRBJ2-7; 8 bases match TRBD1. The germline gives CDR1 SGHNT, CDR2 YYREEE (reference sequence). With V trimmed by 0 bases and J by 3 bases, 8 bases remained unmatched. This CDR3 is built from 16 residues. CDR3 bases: TGTGCCAGCAGCTTGGGCGCAACAGGGGGTTACTACGAGCAGTACTTC. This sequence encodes CASSLGATGGYYEQYF.

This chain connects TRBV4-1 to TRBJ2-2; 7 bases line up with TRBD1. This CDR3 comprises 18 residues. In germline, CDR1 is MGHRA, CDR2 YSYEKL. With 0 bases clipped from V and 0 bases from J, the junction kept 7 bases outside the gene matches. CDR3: CASSQDRTGTANTGELFF. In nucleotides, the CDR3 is TGCGCCAGCAGCCAAGATCGGACGGGGACAGCGAACACCGGGGAGCTGTTTTTT.

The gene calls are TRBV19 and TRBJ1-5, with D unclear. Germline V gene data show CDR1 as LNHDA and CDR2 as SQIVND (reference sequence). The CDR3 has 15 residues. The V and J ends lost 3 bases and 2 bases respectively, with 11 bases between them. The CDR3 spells CASSISGSGNQPQHF. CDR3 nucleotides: TGTGCCAGTAGTATTAGTGGGAGTGGCAATCAGCCCCAGCATTTT.

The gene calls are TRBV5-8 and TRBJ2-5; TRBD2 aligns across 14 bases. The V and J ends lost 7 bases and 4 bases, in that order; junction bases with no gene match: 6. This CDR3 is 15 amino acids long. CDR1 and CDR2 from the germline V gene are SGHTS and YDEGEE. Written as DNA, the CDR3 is TGTGCCAGCTGCTACGGACTAGCGGGAGGAGAGACCCAGTACTTC. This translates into CASCYGLAGGETQYF.

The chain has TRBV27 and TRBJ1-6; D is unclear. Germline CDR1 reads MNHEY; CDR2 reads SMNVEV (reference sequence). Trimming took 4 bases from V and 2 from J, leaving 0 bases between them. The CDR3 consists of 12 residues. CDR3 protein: CASSSYNSPLHF. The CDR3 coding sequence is TGTGCCAGCAGTTCCTATAATTCACCCCTCCACTTT.

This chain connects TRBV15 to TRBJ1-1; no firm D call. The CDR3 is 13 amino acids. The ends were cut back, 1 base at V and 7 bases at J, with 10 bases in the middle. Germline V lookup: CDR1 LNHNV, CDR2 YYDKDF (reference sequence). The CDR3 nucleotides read TGTGCCACCAGCAGAGGGTCGGGAGATGAAGCTTTCTTT. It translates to CATSRGSGDEAFF.

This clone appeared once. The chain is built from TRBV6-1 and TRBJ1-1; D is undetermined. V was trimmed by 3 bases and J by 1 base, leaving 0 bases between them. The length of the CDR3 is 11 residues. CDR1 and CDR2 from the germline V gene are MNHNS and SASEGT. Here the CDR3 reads CASSENTEAFF. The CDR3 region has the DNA TGTGCCAGCAGTGAGAACACTGAAGCTTTCTTT.

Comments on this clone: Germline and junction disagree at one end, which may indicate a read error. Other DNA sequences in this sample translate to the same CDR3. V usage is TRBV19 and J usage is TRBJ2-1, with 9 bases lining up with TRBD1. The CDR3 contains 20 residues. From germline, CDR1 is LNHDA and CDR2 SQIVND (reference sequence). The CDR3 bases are TGCGCCAGTAGTATATTGGGGACAGGGAGGGGGTTAGTGAACCTTAATGAGCAGTTCTTC. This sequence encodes CASSILGTGRGLVNLNEQFF. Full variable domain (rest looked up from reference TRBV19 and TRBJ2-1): DGGITQSPKYLFRKEGQNVTLSCEQNLNHDAMYWYRQDPGQGLRLIYYSQIVNDFQKGDIAEGYSVSREKKESFPLTVTSAQKNPTAFYLCASSILGTGRGLVNLNEQFFGPGTRLTVL.

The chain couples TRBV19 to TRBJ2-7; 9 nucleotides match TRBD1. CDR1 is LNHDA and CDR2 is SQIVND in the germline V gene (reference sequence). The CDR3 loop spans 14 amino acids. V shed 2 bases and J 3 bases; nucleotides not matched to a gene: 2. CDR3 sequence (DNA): TGTGCCAGTAGTATACGGGACAGGGACTACGAGCAGTACTTC. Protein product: CASSIRDRDYEQYF.

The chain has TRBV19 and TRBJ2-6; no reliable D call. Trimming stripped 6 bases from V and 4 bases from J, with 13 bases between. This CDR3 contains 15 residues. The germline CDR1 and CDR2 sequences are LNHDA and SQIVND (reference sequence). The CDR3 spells CASSATPTGANVLTF. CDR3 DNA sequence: TGTGCCAGTAGCGCGACACCTACCGGGGCCAACGTCCTGACTTTC.

The CDR3 spells CASSGAGQPQHF. The DNA for the CDR3 is TGTGCCAGCAGTGGGGCAGGTCAGCCCCAGCATTTT. The rearrangement uses TRBV6-5 and TRBJ1-5; D possibly corresponds to TRBD1 (5 bases). The V gene lost 5 bases and the J gene lost 6 bases, with 8 bases spanning the gap. This CDR3 has 12 amino acids. Per the germline V gene, CDR1 is MNHEY and CDR2 is SVGAGI.

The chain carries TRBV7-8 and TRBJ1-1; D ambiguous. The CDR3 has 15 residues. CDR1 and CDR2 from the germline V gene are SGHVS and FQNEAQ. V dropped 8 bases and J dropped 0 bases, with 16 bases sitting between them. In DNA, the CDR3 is TGTGCCAGCTCCACTAACAACAGAATGAACACTGAAGCTTTCTTT. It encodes CASSTNNRMNTEAFF. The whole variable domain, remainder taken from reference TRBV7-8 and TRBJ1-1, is GAGVSQSPRYKVAKRGQDVALRCDPISGHVSLFWYQQALGQGPEFLTYFQNEAQLDKSGLPSDRFFAERPEGSVSTLKIQRTQQEDSAVYLCASSTNNRMNTEAFFGQGTRLTVV.

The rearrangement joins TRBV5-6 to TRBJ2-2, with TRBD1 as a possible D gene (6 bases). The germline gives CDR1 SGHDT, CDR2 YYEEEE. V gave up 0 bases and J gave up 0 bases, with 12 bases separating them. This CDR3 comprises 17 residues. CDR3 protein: CASSLDREGPNTGELFF. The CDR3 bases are TGTGCCAGCAGCTTGGACAGGGAAGGACCGAACACCGGGGAGCTGTTTTTT. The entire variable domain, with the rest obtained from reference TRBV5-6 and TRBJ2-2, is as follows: DAGVTQSPTHLIKTRGQQVTLRCSPKSGHDTVSWYQQALGQGPQFIFQYYEEEERQRGNFPDRFSGHQFPNYSSELNVNALLLGDSALYLCASSLDREGPNTGELFFGEGSRLTVL.

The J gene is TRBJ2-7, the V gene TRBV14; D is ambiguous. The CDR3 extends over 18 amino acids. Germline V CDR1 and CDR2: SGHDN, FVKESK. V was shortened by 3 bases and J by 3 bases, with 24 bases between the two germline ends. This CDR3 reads CASSHLKPQTGWGYEQYF. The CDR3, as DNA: TGTGCCAGCAGCCATCTCAAACCCCAGACCGGCTGGGGCTACGAGCAGTACTTC.

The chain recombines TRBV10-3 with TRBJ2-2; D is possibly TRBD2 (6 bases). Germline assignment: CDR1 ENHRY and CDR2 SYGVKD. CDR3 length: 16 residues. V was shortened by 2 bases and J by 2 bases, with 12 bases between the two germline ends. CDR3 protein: CAISEGWDSNTGELFF. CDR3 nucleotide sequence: TGTGCCATCAGTGAGGGTTGGGACTCCAACACCGGGGAGCTGTTTTTT.

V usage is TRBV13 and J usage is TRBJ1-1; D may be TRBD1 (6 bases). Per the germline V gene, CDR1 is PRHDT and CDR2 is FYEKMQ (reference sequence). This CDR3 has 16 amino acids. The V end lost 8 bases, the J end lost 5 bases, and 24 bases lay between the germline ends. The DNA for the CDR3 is TGTGCCAGCGTCCACGGGACATCCGGGCCCTGGACTGAAGCTTTCTTT. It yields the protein CASVHGTSGPWTEAFF.

The CDR3 region has the DNA TGTGCCAGCAGCCCTAATGGGGGAACCTTCTACGAGCAGTACTTC. Amino acids: CASSPNGGTFYEQYF. The J gene is TRBJ2-7, the V gene TRBV4-2; D might be TRBD1 or TRBD2, each matching 5 bases. The germline V gene has CDR1 LGHNA and CDR2 YNFKEQ. Trimming stripped 4 bases from V and 3 bases from J, with 16 bases between. There are 15 residues in the CDR3.

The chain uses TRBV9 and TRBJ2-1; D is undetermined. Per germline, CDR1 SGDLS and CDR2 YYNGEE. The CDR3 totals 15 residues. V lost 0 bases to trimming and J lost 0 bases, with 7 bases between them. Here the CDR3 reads CASSVERTSYNEQFF. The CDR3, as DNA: TGTGCCAGCAGCGTAGAAAGAACCTCCTACAATGAGCAGTTCTTC.